The clone carrying this TCR beta chain came up many times. This entry is derived from a study of blood T cell repertoires in COVID-19. Study-level information: Collection of acute and convalescent COVID-19 samples took place in the United States, Italy and Spain. Sources were T cells, B-cell-depleted T cells, or PBMCs; the material itself was cDNA or gDNA.

Germline V gives CDR1 LNHDA, CDR2 SQIVND (reference sequence). The CDR3 totals 18 residues. V shed 0 bases, J shed 7 bases, and the junction held 12 bases outside the gene matches. As originally analysed: How many nucleated cells were present was estimated from reference gene primer amplification. Sequencing was performed with immunoSEQ multiplex PCR; in TCRdb, only in-frame clones are kept and a portion is missing. V and J calls and clone size are given by that table; D and trimming were obtained from the DNA. The data contain about 270,000 clones, roughly nine tenths of them seen just once; the ten biggest clones take up 3.5% to 4.5%.

This clonotype was sampled from a man between 60 and 75 years old who had recovered from COVID-19. Sequencing was done on a sample of peripheral blood. The chain carries TRBV19 and TRBJ2-1; 10 nucleotides match TRBD1. The chain's CDR3 is CASSIDLYGDRGFNEQFF. The DNA for the CDR3 is TGTGCCAGTAGTATAGATCTATATGGGGACAGGGGTTTTAATGAGCAGTTCTTC.